Listed below are T cell receptor beta chains from one sample, sequenced in a study of shared clonotypes between healthy human individuals. Method: immunoSEQ multiplex PCR; TCRdb's copy keeps in-frame clones and lacks some. The sample has about 490,000 clones, approximately 84% seen once. The sample comprised PBMCs. The receptors were sampled from a woman aged 40 to 50 in good health. Some clones in this sample may be carry-over from other donors' samples. Each CDR3 is given with its conserved first and last residue. A D gene is named only where the DNA matches it firmly. Clone size is given for some rows only: seen once, a few or many times, or a class if the clone is expanded.

d_gene	abundance	v_gene	j_gene	CDR3nt	CDR3aa
NA	once	TRBV5-4	TRBJ1-1	TGTGCCAGCAGCTTGGCCGTTCATACGAACACTGAAGCTTTCTTT	CASSLAVHTNTEAFF
TRBD2	NA	TRBV5-1	TRBJ2-1	TGCGCCAGCAGCGCCGGGGACTACCCCTACAATGAGCAGTTCTTC	CASSAGDYPYNEQFF
NA	NA	TRBV5-1	TRBJ2-3	TGCGCCAGCAGCTCGGGCATAGGAGATACGCAGTATTTT	CASSSGIGDTQYF
TRBD2	NA	TRBV7-9	TRBJ2-7	TGTGCCAGCAGCCACGGAAGCGGGAGGTCGGCCTACGAGCAGTACTTC	CASSHGSGRSAYEQYF
NA	NA	TRBV30	TRBJ2-1	TGTGCCTGGAGTGCCCTATCTGGGGCGTATGCGACTGAGCAGTTCTTC	CAWSALSGAYATEQFF
NA	NA	TRBV2	TRBJ2-7	TGTGCCAGCAGTTATACCGGGGTAGGAGACGAGCAGTACTTC	CASSYTGVGDEQYF
NA	few	TRBV7-2	TRBJ2-7	TGTGCCAGCAGCCCGCTCTGGGCTCCGACCTACGAGCAGTACTTC	CASSPLWAPTYEQYF
TRBD1	NA	TRBV29-1	TRBJ1-4	TGCAGCGTTGAAGGGACAGGGATGGGTGAAAAACTGTTTTTT	CSVEGTGMGEKLFF
TRBD2	NA	TRBV6-4	TRBJ2-1	TGTGCCAGCAGCAAAAAGACTAGCGGGTACAATGAGCAGTTCTTC	CASSKKTSGYNEQFF
NA	NA	TRBV19	TRBJ1-2	TGTGCCAGTAGTATCAGGAACGGCTACACCTTC	CASSIRNGYTF
TRBD1	NA	TRBV15	TRBJ2-2	TGTGCCACCAGCAACGACAGGGGGCGCGCCGGGGAGCTGTTTTTT	CATSNDRGRAGELFF
TRBD2	NA	TRBV28	TRBJ2-7	TGTGCCAGCAGTTTTAGGAGCGGGAGCTTCTACGAGCAGTACTTC	CASSFRSGSFYEQYF
NA	NA	TRBV7-9	TRBJ2-7	TGTGCCAGCAGCTTAGGCTGGTACGAGCAGTACTTC	CASSLGWYEQYF
NA	few	TRBV15	TRBJ1-5	TGTGCCACCAGCGGAAGACCCCGGGCCAGTAATCAGCCCCAGCATTTT	CATSGRPRASNQPQHF
NA	NA	TRBV18	TRBJ1-4	TGTGCCAGCTCACCGTCAGGGTTGAATGAAAAACTGTTTTTT	CASSPSGLNEKLFF
TRBD1	once	TRBV4-1	TRBJ1-3	TGCGCCAGCAGCCAGGGGACAGCGTCAAACCTTTTCTCTGGAAACACCATATATTTT	CASSQGTASNLFSGNTIYF
TRBD1	NA	TRBV6-4	TRBJ1-5	TGTGCCAGCAGTGAAGCCGGACAGGGCGATCAGCCCCAGCATTTT	CASSEAGQGDQPQHF
NA	NA	TRBV28	TRBJ1-5	TGTGCCAGCAGCAGAGGGCCGTCTGGTGGCAATCAGCCCCAGCATTTT	CASSRGPSGGNQPQHF
TRBD1	many	TRBV7-7	TRBJ2-2	TGTGCCAGCAGCTTGAGGACAGGGGGAACCGGGGAGCTGTTTTTT	CASSLRTGGTGELFF
NA	NA	TRBV28	TRBJ1-2	TGTGCCAGCAGCCTCGGACAGAACTATGGCTACACCTTC	CASSLGQNYGYTF
TRBD1	NA	TRBV19	TRBJ2-2	TGTGCCAGTAATCCGACAGGGGGCCACGGGGAGCTGTTTTTT	CASNPTGGHGELFF